Listed below are T cell receptor beta chains from one sample, sequenced in a study of blood T cell repertoires in COVID-19. Sequencing was performed with immunoSEQ multiplex PCR; in TCRdb, only in-frame clones are kept and a portion is missing. The sample comprises around 190,000 clones, about 80% of which are singletons, and roughly 8.7% rests with the top ten. The sample taken for sequencing was peripheral blood. The receptor set was obtained from a woman in her forties or fifties with active or convalescent COVID-19. Each CDR3 is given with its conserved first and last residue. A D gene is named only where the DNA matches it firmly. Size is omitted from some rows. Given values are once, few, many or a class for expanded clones.

>TRBV5-4|once|TRBJ1-1|TRBD1
CASSPHVTGIATEAFF
TGTGCCAGCAGTCCCCACGTGACAGGGATCGCCACTGAAGCTTTCTTT
>TRBV19|.|TRBJ1-2|.
CASTAQAPLYGYTF
TGTGCCTCCACGGCACAGGCCCCCCTCTATGGCTACACCTTC
>TRBV24-1|.|TRBJ1-4|.
CATSDLLGGKLFF
TGTGCCACCAGTGATTTGTTAGGGGGAAAACTGTTTTTT
>TRBV9|.|TRBJ2-3|TRBD2
CASSVGLATDTQYF
TGTGCCAGCAGCGTCGGACTAGCCACAGATACGCAGTATTTT
>TRBV7-9|.|TRBJ2-3|TRBD2
CASSPGLGTDTQYF
TGTGCCAGCAGCCCCGGACTAGGGACAGATACGCAGTATTTT
>TRBV6-5|.|TRBJ2-5|.
CASTGGNQETQYF
TGTGCCAGCACAGGGGGGAACCAAGAGACCCAGTACTTC
>TRBV29-1|few|TRBJ1-1|.
CSVQIGGGTEAFF
TGCAGCGTCCAGATCGGCGGGGGCACTGAAGCTTTCTTT
>TRBV6-2/TRBV6-3|.|TRBJ1-5|.
CASSQHKSNQPQHF
TGTGCCAGCAGTCAACACAAAAGCAATCAGCCCCAGCATTTT
>TRBV7-2|.|TRBJ1-1|TRBD1
CASSSGTGTTEAFF
TGTGCCAGCAGCTCCGGGACAGGGACCACTGAAGCTTTCTTT
>TRBV10-3|.|TRBJ2-3|.
CAISGTSTDTQYF
TGTGCCATCAGTGGGACTAGCACAGATACGCAGTATTTT
>TRBV3-1/TRBV3-2|.|TRBJ2-1|TRBD2
CASSQDAAGGVEQFF
TGTGCCAGCAGCCAAGACGCAGCGGGAGGGGTTGAGCAGTTCTTC
>TRBV7-3|.|TRBJ2-5|TRBD1
CASSLTGTGGETQYF
TGTGCCAGCAGCCTCACCGGGACAGGGGGAGAGACCCAGTACTTC
>TRBV11-1|.|TRBJ2-7|.
CASSLVGSGGEQYF
TGTGCCAGCAGCTTAGTCGGTAGTGGAGGAGAACAGTACTTC
>TRBV18|.|TRBJ1-3|TRBD1
CASSPPGQYGNTIYF
TGTGCCAGCTCACCACCGGGACAGTATGGAAACACCATATATTTT